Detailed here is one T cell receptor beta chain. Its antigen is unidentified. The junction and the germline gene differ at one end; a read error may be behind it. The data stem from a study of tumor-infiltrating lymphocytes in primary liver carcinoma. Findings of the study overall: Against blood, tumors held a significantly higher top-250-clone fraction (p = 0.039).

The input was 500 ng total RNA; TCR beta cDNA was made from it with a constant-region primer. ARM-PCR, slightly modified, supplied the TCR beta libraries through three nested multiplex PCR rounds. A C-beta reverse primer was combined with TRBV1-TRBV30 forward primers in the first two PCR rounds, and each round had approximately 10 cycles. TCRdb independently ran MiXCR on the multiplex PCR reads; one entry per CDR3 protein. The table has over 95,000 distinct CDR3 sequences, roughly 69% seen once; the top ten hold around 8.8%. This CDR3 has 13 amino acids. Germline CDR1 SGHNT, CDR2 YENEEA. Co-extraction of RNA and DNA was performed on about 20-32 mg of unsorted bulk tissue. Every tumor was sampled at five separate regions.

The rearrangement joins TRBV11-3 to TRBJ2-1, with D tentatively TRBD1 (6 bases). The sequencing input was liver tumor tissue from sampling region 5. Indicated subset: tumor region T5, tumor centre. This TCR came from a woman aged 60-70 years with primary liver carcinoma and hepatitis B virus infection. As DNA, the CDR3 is TGTGCCAGCAGTGATGGGGGCTACAATGAGCAGTTCTTT. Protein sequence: CASSDGGYNEQFF.